The sequence of this TCR beta chain was determined in a study of blood T cell repertoires in COVID-19. Overall study: Some COVID-19 samples were acute and others convalescent; all came from the United States, Italy and Spain. PBMCs, B-cell-depleted T cells, or T cells were the source of the cDNA or gDNA that made up the material.

CDR1 and CDR2 from the germline V gene are SGHTA and FQGNSA. V lost 2 bases and J lost 0, with 4 bases in between. The CDR3 extends over 13 amino acids. This clone was counted only a few times. Other DNA sequences in this specimen translate into the identical CDR3. Per the original data handling: For nucleated cells, counts were estimated from reference gene primer amplification. Generated by immunoSEQ multiplex PCR, the TCRdb table keeps only in-frame clones and is missing some. D and trimming were read from the DNA, whereas the V and J calls and clone size are those reported in that table. The sample lists some 250,000 clones, around 87% occurring once.

The chain has TRBV7-2 and TRBJ2-5; no reliable D call. The sample consisted of peripheral blood. This clonotype was sampled from a woman in her 30s who had recovered from COVID-19. CDR3 loop: CASSLNNQETQYF. The CDR3 DNA reads TGTGCCAGCAGCTTAAATAACCAAGAGACCCAGTACTTC.